The entry that follows covers one T cell receptor (beta chain) sequence. Repertoires were generated with immunoSEQ multiplex PCR, while TCRdb's copy carries only in-frame clones and drops some. The sample holds over 150,000 clones, under 95% seen once. Germline CDR1 SGHTA, CDR2 FQGTGA. CDR3 size: 14 residues. Trimming stripped 3 bases from V and 1 base from J, with 8 bases between. The record originates from a study of blood T cell repertoires in COVID-19. Background on the study: PBMCs, B-cell-depleted T cells, or T cells provided the cDNA or gDNA that made up the material.

The clonotype originates from a man aged 18-30 years with COVID-19, enrolled during active disease. Source material: peripheral blood. This chain uses TRBV7-3 with TRBJ2-3; D uncertain. Here the CDR3 DNA reads TGTGCCAGCAGCTTTACTGGAGGCACAGATACGCAGTATTTT. Its translation: CASSFTGGTDTQYF.